Shown below are 15 T cell receptor beta chains from a single sample sequenced in a study of cytomegalovirus exposure and HLA in healthy donors. PCR amplification relied on 60 Vbeta primers (plus 13 Jbeta primers). Data came from immunoSEQ multiplex PCR; TCRdb stores just in-frame clones and leaves some out. There are about 100,000 clones in the sample; about 70% occur only once, and less than 3.5% lies in the top ten. Sequencing was done on a sample of PBMCs. The receptors were sampled from a man in his fifties or sixties in good health and CMV-seropositive.

The CDR3 region has the DNA TGTGCCAGCAGCTTAGCGCCTCTAGTCGCTAATGAGCAGTTCTTC. Translated: CASSLAPLVANEQFF. The chain is built from TRBV7-2 and TRBJ2-1; D not certain. V gave up 0 bases and J gave up 7 bases, with 13 bases separating them. The CDR3 length is 15 residues. The germline gives CDR1 SGHTA, CDR2 FQGNSA.

This clone was seen once. This chain links TRBV4-2 with TRBJ2-7; TRBD1 agrees at 7 bases. V lost 7 bases and J lost 2; bases outside the gene matches: 5. The CDR3 is 13 residues long. The germline V gene encodes CDR1 LGHNA and CDR2 YNFKEQ. The DNA for the CDR3 is TGTGCCAGCAAATCGCAGGGGGCCTACGAGCAGTACTTC. Translation: CASKSQGAYEQYF.

This clone came up once. Distinct nucleotide sequences in the sample also encode this CDR3. The gene calls are TRBV5-1 and TRBJ1-2, with D unclear. CDR3 length: 13 amino acids. Per germline, CDR1 SGHRS and CDR2 YFSETQ. The V end lost 4 bases, the J end lost 4 bases, and 11 bases lay between the germline ends. The CDR3 nucleotides read TGCGCCAGCAGCCCCATTGCCAGCTATGGCTACACCTTC. Protein sequence: CASSPIASYGYTF.

This clone has only a few counts. V and J are TRBV7-2 and TRBJ1-2; no reliable D call. Trimming removed 0 bases from V and 4 bases from J, with 15 bases in between. Per the germline V gene, CDR1 is SGHTA and CDR2 is FQGNSA. There are 16 residues in the CDR3. Here the CDR3 reads CASSLAKAEAFYGYTF. The CDR3 nucleotides are TGTGCCAGCAGCTTAGCTAAGGCAGAGGCCTTCTATGGCTACACCTTC. Full variable domain (outside the CDR3, taken from reference TRBV7-2 and TRBJ1-2): GAGVSQSPSNKVTEKGKDVELRCDPISGHTALYWYRQSLGQGLEFLIYFQGNSAPDKSGLPSDRFSAERTGGSVSTLTIQRTQQEDSAVYLCASSLAKAEAFYGYTFGSGTRLTVV.

This clone occurred a few times. The rearrangement links TRBV6-6 to TRBJ1-1; D is unclear. Germline V gene sequence: CDR1 MNHNY, CDR2 SVGAGI (reference sequence). The CDR3 contains 14 residues. Trimming shortened V by 6 bases and J by 3 bases, and 14 bases separated the two germline ends. The chain's CDR3 is CASRLFNGYTEAFF. The CDR3 bases are TGTGCCAGCAGGCTTTTTAACGGGTACACTGAAGCTTTCTTT.

J is TRBJ2-5 and V is TRBV19; 11 bases are shared with TRBD2. The germline V gene encodes CDR1 LNHDA and CDR2 SQIVND (reference sequence). V dropped 5 bases and J dropped 5; count of bases not matched to a gene: 7. The CDR3 spans 15 residues. For the CDR3, the DNA is TGTGCCAGTAGTCGTACTAGCGGGAGTGGGGAGACCCAGTACTTC. Translation gives CASSRTSGSGETQYF. Using reference TRBV19 and TRBJ2-5 for the parts outside the CDR3, the full variable domain is DGGITQSPKYLFRKEGQNVTLSCEQNLNHDAMYWYRQDPGQGLRLIYYSQIVNDFQKGDIAEGYSVSREKKESFPLTVTSAQKNPTAFYLCASSRTSGSGETQYFGPGTRLLVL.

The rearrangement links TRBV6-1 to TRBJ2-7, with 8 bases aligning to TRBD1. J lost 1 base, V lost 9 bases, and 2 bases had no gene match. Germline V lookup: CDR1 MNHNS, CDR2 SASEGT. The CDR3 totals 12 residues. CDR3: CASDRGSYEQYF. CDR3 nucleotide sequence: TGTGCCAGTGACAGGGGATCCTACGAGCAGTACTTC.

The chain carries TRBV12-5 and TRBJ2-7; no clear D. V was cut by 5 bases and J by 3 bases, with 11 bases left in between. Germline V lookup: CDR1 LGHNT, CDR2 FRNRAP. This CDR3 has 13 residues. In DNA, the CDR3 is TGTGCTAGTGGTCCCCCCCTGCGCTACGAGCAGTACTTC. Encoded protein: CASGPPLRYEQYF.

This sequence joins TRBV9 and TRBJ1-1; D may be TRBD1 (5 bases). Trimming took off 4 bases at V and 2 bases at J, with 12 bases between the two ends. This CDR3 is 14 amino acids long. Germline assignment: CDR1 SGDLS and CDR2 YYNGEE. The CDR3 protein is CASSRTGGNTEAFF. The DNA of the CDR3 is TGTGCCAGCAGCCGTACGGGGGGAAACACTGAAGCTTTCTTT.

The V call is TRBV5-1, the J call TRBJ1-2; D unresolved. From germline, CDR1 is SGHRS and CDR2 YFSETQ. This CDR3 region has 16 residues. The V gene lost 1 base and the J gene lost 8 bases, with 21 bases spanning the gap. The CDR3 here is CASSLLFTLPSRGYTF. For the CDR3, the DNA is TGCGCCAGCAGCTTGTTATTCACTCTCCCCTCAAGAGGCTACACCTTC.

The V call is TRBV19, the J call TRBJ2-1; 14 nucleotides align to TRBD2. Per the germline V gene, CDR1 is LNHDA and CDR2 is SQIVND (reference sequence). The CDR3 has 16 residues. V was pared by 5 bases and J by 7 bases, with 7 bases of the junction left unmatched. Here the CDR3 DNA reads TGTGCCAGTAGTTCCACGACTAGCGGGGGGGCAAATGAGCAGTTCTTC. It specifies CASSSTTSGGANEQFF.

This clone was seen a handful of times. This same CDR3 is encoded by further DNA sequences in the sample. The rearrangement links TRBV2 to TRBJ1-2; TRBD1 matches 7 bases. CDR1 and CDR2 (germline): SNHLY, FYNNEI. With 2 bases clipped from V and 2 bases from J, the junction kept 2 bases outside the gene matches. This CDR3 is 14 amino acids long. DNA for the CDR3: TGTGCCAGCAGTGAAAGGGGGCCCAACTATGGCTACACCTTC. Protein sequence: CASSERGPNYGYTF.

V and J are TRBV2 and TRBJ2-3; 8 nucleotides match TRBD2. CDR3 length equals 15 residues. V gave up 10 bases and J gave up 0 bases; unmatched junction bases: 9. Germline V lookup: CDR1 SNHLY, CDR2 FYNNEI. CDR3 nucleotide sequence: TGTGCCACCACACAACTAGCGGCGAGCACAGATACGCAGTATTTT. Its protein product is CATTQLAASTDTQYF.

The rearrangement links TRBV6-1 to TRBJ2-3, with a weak D call TRBD1 (9 bases). Germline-derived CDR1 and CDR2 are MNHNS and SASEGT. V was cut by 4 bases and J by 5 bases, with 28 bases left in between. This CDR3 has 19 residues. As DNA, the CDR3 is TGTGCCAGCAGTGCCTGGGACAGGGCGAAGCGGGAGTTAGGAGATACGCAGTATTTT. Its protein product is CASSAWDRAKRELGDTQYF.

This clone was counted a single time. The rearrangement links TRBV7-3 to TRBJ2-1, with TRBD2 matching over 7 bases. Per the germline V gene, CDR1 is SGHTA and CDR2 is FQGTGA. The length of the CDR3 is 14 residues. With V trimmed by 5 bases and J by 4 bases, 5 bases remained unmatched. The CDR3 loop reads CASSPGTTYNEQFF. The CDR3, as DNA: TGTGCCAGCAGCCCCGGGACTACATACAATGAGCAGTTCTTC.